This TCR beta chain comes out of a study of human T cells and chemical hapten exposure. One entry per CDR3 protein results from TCRdb running MiXCR on the RACE reads. The sample yields approximately 97,000 distinct CDR3 sequences, roughly 8.5% seen once. Time point in this sample: healthy volunteer bleed at 2 weeks. Blood, whole and unfractionated, served as the source for total RNA extraction. The CDR3 has 18 residues. CDR1 MDHEN and CDR2 SYDVKM come from the germline V gene. The V segment lost 3 bases and the J segment 6 bases; nucleotides outside the gene matches: 14. Input material: whole blood. The V call is TRBV28, the J call TRBJ2-2, with 9 bases matching TRBD1. The sequence derives from a female donor in good health. Some clones in this sample may be carry-over from other donors' samples. CDR3 bases: TGTGCCAGCAGTTTCTCACGGCGGGACAGGGTATTTCCCGGGGAGCTGTTTTTT. This codes for CASSFSRRDRVFPGELFF.